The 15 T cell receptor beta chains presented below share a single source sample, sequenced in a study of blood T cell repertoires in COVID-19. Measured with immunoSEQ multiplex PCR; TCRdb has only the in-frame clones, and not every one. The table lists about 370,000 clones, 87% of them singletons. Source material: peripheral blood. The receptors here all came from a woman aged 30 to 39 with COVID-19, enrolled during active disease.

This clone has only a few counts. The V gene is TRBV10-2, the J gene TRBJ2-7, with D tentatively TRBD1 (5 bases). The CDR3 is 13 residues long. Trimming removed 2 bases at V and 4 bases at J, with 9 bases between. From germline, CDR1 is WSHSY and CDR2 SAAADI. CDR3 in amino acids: CASSERGRYEQYF. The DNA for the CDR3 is TGCGCCAGCAGTGAGAGGGGAAGGTACGAGCAGTACTTC.

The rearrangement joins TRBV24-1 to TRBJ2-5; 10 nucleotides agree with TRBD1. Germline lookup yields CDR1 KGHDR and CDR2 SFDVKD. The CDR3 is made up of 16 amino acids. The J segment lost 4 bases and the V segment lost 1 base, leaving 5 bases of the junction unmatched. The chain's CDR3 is CATSDFRTGGGETQYF. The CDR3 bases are TGTGCCACCAGTGATTTTCGGACAGGGGGGGGAGAGACCCAGTACTTC.

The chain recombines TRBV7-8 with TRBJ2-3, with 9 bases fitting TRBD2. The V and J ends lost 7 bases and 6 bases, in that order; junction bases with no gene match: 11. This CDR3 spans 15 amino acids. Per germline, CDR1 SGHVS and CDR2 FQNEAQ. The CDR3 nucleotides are TGTGCCAGCAATTGGAGCGGGAGGCGGTTTGATACGCAGTATTTT. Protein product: CASNWSGRRFDTQYF.

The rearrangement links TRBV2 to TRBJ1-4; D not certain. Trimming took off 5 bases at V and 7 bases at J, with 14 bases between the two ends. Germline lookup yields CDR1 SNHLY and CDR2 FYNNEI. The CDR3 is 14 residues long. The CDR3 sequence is CASSFAGIGEKLFF. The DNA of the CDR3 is TGTGCCAGCAGTTTCGCGGGGATCGGTGAAAAACTGTTTTTT.

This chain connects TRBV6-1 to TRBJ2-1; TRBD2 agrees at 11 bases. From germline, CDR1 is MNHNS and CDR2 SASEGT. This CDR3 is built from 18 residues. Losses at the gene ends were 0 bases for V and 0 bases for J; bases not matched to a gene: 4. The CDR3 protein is CASSEALAGGSSYNEQFF. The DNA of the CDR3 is TGTGCCAGCAGTGAAGCGCTAGCGGGAGGAAGCTCCTACAATGAGCAGTTCTTC.

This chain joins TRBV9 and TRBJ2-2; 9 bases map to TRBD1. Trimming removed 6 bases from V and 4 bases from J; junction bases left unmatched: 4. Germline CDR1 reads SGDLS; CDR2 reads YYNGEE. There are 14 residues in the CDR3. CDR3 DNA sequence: TGTGCCAGCAACGGACAGGGGAGCACCGGGGAGCTGTTTTTT. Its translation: CASNGQGSTGELFF.

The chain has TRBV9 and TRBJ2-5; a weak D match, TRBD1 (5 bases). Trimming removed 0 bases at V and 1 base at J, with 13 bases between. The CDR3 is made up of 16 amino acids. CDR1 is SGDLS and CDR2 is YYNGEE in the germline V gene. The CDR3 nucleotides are TGTGCCAGCAGCGTAGCGTCAGGGTGGCCCCAAGAGACCCAGTACTTC. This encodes CASSVASGWPQETQYF.

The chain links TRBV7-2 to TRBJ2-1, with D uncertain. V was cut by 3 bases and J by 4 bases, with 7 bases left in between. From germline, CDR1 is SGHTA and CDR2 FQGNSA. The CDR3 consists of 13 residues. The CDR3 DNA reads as TGTGCCAGCAGCTTTAACAGATACAATGAGCAGTTCTTC. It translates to CASSFNRYNEQFF. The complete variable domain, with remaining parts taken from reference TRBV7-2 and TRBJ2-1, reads GAGVSQSPSNKVTEKGKDVELRCDPISGHTALYWYRQSLGQGLEFLIYFQGNSAPDKSGLPSDRFSAERTGGSVSTLTIQRTQQEDSAVYLCASSFNRYNEQFFGPGTRLTVL.

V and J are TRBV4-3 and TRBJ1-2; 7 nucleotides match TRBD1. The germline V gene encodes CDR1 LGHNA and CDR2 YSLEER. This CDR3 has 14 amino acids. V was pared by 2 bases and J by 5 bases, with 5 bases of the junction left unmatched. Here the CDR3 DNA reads TGCGCCAGCAGCCAAACCGGGACAGTTTATGGCTACACCTTC. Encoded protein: CASSQTGTVYGYTF.

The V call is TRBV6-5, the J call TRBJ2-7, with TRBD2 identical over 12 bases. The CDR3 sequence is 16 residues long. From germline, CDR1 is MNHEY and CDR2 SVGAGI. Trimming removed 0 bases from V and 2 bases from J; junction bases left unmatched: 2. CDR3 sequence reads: CASSYSGLAGTYEQYF. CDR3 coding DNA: TGTGCCAGCAGTTACTCCGGACTAGCGGGAACCTACGAGCAGTACTTC.

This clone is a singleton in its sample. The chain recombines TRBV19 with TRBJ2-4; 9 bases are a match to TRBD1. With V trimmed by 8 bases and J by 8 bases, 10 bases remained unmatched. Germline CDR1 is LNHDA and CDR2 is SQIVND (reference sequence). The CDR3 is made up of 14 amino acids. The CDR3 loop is CASQDRGGEDIQYF. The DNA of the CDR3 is TGTGCCAGTCAGGACAGGGGAGGGGAAGACATTCAGTACTTC.

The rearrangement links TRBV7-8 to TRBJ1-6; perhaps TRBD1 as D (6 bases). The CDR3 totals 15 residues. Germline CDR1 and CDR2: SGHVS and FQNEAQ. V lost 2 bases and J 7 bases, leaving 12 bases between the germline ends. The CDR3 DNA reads TGTGCCAGCAGCTTAAAGCGGACAGTAAATTCACCCCTCCACTTT. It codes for CASSLKRTVNSPLHF.

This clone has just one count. In DNA form, the CDR3 reads TGTGCCAGCAGTGACCCGGATAGGCGGGAGGGCGGTGAGCAGTTCTTC. Translating it yields CASSDPDRREGGEQFF. This sequence joins TRBV2 and TRBJ2-1, with 9 nucleotides matching TRBD2. The CDR3 has 16 amino acids. Germline loops: CDR1 SNHLY, CDR2 FYNNEI. V was pared by 3 bases and J by 9 bases, with 12 bases of the junction left unmatched.

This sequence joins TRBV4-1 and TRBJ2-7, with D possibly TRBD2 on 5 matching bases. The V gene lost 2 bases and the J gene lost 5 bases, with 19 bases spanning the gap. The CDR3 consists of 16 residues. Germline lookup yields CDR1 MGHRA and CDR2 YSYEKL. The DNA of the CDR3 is TGCGCCAGCAGCCAACTATGGCAAGGAGACGGGGACGAGCAGTACTTC. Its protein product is CASSQLWQGDGDEQYF.

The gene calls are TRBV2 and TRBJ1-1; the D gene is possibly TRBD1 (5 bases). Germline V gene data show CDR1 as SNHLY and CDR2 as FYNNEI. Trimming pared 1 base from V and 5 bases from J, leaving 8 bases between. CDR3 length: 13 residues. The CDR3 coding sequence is TGTGCCAGCAGTGAAGATCGACAGACTGAAGCTTTCTTT. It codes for CASSEDRQTEAFF.